The clone carrying this T cell receptor beta chain was detected only once. Its antigen is still unknown. Regulatory T cells were sorted as CD4+CD25hiCD127low/negative. Only in-frame clones appear in the TCRdb table, and some are missing; sequencing was by immunoSEQ multiplex PCR. The data contain about 14,000 clones, more than 85% of them singletons. This sample is part of a study of B cell selection in AIRE deficiency. V was pared by 3 bases and J by 7 bases, with 8 bases of the junction left unmatched. The CDR3 is made up of 16 amino acids. Germline V lookup: CDR1 MNHEY, CDR2 SMNVEV (reference sequence). General study points: About 30.6% of healthy-shared Treg TCRbeta sequences appeared in patient Tconv cells. Healthy Tconv contained less than 40% of shared healthy Treg sequences; only TCRbeta sequenced.

The specimen was Tregs sorted from PBMCs. The V call is TRBV27, the J call TRBJ2-4; 11 bases map to TRBD1. This sequence was found in a human donor with AIRE deficiency. CDR3 nucleotide sequence: TGTGCCAGCAGTTTCAGCGGACAGGGGGCTTTGAACATTCAGTACTTC. Translating gives CASSFSGQGALNIQYF.